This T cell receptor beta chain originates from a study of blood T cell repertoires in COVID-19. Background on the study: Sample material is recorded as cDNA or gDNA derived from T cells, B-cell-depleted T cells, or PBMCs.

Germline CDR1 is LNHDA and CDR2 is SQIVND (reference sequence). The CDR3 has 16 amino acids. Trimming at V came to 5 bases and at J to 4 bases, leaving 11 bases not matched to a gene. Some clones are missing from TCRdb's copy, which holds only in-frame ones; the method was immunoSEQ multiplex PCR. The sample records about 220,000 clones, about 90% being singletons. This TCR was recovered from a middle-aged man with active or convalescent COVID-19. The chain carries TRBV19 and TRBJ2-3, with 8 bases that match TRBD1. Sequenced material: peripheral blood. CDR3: CASSFSRGPGADTQYF. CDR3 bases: TGTGCCAGTAGTTTCTCCAGGGGGCCGGGGGCAGATACGCAGTATTTT.